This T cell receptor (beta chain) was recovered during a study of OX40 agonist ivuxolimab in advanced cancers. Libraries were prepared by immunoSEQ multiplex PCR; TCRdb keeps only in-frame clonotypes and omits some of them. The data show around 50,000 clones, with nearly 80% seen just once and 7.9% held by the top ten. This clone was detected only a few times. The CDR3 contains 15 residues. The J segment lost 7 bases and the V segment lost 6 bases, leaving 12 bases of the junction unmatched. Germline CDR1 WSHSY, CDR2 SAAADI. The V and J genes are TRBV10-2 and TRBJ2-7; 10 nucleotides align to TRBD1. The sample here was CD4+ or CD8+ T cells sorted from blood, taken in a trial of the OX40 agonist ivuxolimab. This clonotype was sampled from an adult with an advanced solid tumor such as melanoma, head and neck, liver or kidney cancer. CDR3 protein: CASRINQDRGGEQYF. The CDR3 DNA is TGCGCCAGCAGAATAAACCAGGACAGGGGGGGTGAGCAGTACTTC.